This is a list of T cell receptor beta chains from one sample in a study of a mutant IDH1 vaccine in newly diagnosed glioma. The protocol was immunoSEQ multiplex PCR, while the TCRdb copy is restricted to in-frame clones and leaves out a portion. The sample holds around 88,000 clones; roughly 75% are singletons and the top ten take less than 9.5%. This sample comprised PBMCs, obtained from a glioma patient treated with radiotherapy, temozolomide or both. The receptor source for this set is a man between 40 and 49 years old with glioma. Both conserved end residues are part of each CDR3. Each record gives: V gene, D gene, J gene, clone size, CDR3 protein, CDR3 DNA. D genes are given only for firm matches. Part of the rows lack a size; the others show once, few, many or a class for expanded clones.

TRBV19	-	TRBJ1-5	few	CASSIPTHTAQHF	TGTGCCAGTAGTATCCCTACCCACACGGCCCAGCATTTT
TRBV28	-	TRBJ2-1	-	CASSLGGEQFF	TGTGCCAGCAGTTTAGGGGGAGAGCAGTTCTTC
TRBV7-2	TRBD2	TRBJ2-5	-	CASSSSGGARKTQYF	TGTGCCAGCAGCTCGAGCGGGGGGGCCCGAAAGACCCAGTACTTC
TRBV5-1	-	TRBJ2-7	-	CASSPAVGAGSYEQYF	TGCGCCAGCAGCCCTGCCGTCGGGGCTGGCTCCTACGAGCAGTACTTC
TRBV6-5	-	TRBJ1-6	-	CASSYSPAGGSPLHF	TGTGCCAGCAGTTACTCGCCGGCGGGGGGCTCACCCCTCCACTTT
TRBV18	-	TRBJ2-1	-	CASSEQGHEQFF	TGTGCCAGCTCAGAACAGGGCCATGAGCAGTTCTTC
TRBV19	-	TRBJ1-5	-	CASSIGPLTRQPQHF	TGTGCCAGTAGTATAGGCCCTCTGACGCGGCAGCCCCAGCATTTT
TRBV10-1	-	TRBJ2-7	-	CASILREQYF	TGCGCCAGCATTCTCCGCGAGCAGTACTTC
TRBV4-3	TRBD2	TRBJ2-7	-	CASSQSRTSAPQF	TGCGCCAGCAGCCAAAGCCGGACTAGCGCACCCCAATTC
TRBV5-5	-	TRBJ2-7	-	CASSLEPQAYEQYF	TGTGCCAGCAGCTTGGAACCACAGGCCTACGAGCAGTACTTC
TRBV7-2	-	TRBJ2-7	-	CASSARQFRGSGEQYF	TGTGCCAGCAGCGCCCGACAGTTCAGAGGTTCGGGGGAGCAGTACTTC
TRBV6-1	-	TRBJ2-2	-	CASSGVEELFF	TGTGCCAGCAGTGGGGTGGAGGAGCTGTTTTTT
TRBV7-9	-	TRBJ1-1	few	CASSRGQLNTEAFF	TGTGCCAGCAGCCGCGGACAGTTGAACACTGAAGCTTTCTTT
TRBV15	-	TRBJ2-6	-	CATSSPDSFSSGANVLTF	TGTGCCACCAGCAGCCCGGACAGTTTCTCCTCTGGGGCCAACGTCCTGACTTTC
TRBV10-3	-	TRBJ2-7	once	CAISEARSYEQYF	TGTGCCATCAGTGAAGCTCGATCCTACGAGCAGTACTTC
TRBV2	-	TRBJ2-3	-	CASSEGDSNTDTQYF	TGTGCCAGCAGTGAGGGGGACTCGAACACAGATACGCAGTATTTT
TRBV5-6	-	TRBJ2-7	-	CASSFGGSGEQYF	TGTGCCAGCAGCTTCGGAGGCTCGGGAGAGCAGTACTTC
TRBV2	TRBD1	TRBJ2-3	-	CASSAGGYHTDTQYF	TGTGCCAGCAGTGCAGGGGGATACCACACAGATACGCAGTATTTT
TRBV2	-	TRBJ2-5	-	CATRGEETQYF	TGTGCCACAAGGGGGGAAGAGACCCAGTACTTC
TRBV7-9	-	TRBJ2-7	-	CASSVGGSYEQYF	TGTGCCAGCAGTGTAGGGGGCTCCTACGAGCAGTACTTC
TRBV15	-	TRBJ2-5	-	CATSRDLGSPETQYF	TGTGCCACCAGCAGAGATCTCGGCAGCCCAGAGACCCAGTACTTC
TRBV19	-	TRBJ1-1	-	CASSQGGFTEAFF	TGTGCCAGTAGCCAGGGCGGCTTCACTGAAGCTTTCTTT
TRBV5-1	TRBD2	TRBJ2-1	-	CASSSTGTSPYNEQFF	TGCGCCAGCAGCTCAACCGGGACTAGCCCCTACAATGAGCAGTTCTTC
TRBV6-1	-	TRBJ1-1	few	CASSAKGDTEAFF	TGTGCCAGCAGCGCGAAGGGGGACACTGAAGCTTTCTTT
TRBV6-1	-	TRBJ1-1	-	CASTLRQANTEAFF	TGTGCCAGCACTCTTAGACAGGCGAACACTGAAGCTTTCTTT
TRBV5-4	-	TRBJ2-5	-	CASSLGGSAQETQYF	TGTGCCAGCAGCTTGGGGGGGTCGGCTCAAGAGACCCAGTACTTC
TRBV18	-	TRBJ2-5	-	CASSPLVQAMKETQYF	TGTGCCAGCTCACCACTAGTACAGGCAATGAAAGAGACCCAGTACTTC
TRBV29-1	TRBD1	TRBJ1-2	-	CSVTTGTSYGYTF	TGCAGCGTTACGACAGGGACGTCGTATGGCTACACCTTC
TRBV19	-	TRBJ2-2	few	CASSYISGELFF	TGTGCCAGTAGTTATATTTCCGGGGAGCTGTTTTTT
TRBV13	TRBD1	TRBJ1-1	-	CASSLEGHWDRSLKNTEAFF	TGTGCCAGCAGCTTAGAGGGTCATTGGGACAGAAGTCTAAAAAACACTGAAGCTTTCTTT
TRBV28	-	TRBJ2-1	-	CASSRNRLAPRRDEQFF	TGTGCCAGCAGTCGGAACCGCCTAGCGCCCAGAAGGGATGAGCAGTTCTTC
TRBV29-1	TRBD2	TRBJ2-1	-	CSVEGRSGRAKDEQFF	TGCAGCGTTGAAGGCCGTAGCGGGAGGGCAAAGGATGAGCAGTTCTTC
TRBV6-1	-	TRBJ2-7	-	CASSDGQSYEQYF	TGTGCCAGCAGTGACGGACAGTCCTACGAGCAGTACTTC
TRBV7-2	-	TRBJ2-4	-	CASSPRPREHIQYF	TGTGCCAGCAGCCCCCGACCCCGGGAACACATTCAGTACTTC
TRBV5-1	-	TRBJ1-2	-	CASKSLVQNYGYTF	TGCGCCAGCAAATCCTTGGTACAGAACTATGGCTACACCTTC